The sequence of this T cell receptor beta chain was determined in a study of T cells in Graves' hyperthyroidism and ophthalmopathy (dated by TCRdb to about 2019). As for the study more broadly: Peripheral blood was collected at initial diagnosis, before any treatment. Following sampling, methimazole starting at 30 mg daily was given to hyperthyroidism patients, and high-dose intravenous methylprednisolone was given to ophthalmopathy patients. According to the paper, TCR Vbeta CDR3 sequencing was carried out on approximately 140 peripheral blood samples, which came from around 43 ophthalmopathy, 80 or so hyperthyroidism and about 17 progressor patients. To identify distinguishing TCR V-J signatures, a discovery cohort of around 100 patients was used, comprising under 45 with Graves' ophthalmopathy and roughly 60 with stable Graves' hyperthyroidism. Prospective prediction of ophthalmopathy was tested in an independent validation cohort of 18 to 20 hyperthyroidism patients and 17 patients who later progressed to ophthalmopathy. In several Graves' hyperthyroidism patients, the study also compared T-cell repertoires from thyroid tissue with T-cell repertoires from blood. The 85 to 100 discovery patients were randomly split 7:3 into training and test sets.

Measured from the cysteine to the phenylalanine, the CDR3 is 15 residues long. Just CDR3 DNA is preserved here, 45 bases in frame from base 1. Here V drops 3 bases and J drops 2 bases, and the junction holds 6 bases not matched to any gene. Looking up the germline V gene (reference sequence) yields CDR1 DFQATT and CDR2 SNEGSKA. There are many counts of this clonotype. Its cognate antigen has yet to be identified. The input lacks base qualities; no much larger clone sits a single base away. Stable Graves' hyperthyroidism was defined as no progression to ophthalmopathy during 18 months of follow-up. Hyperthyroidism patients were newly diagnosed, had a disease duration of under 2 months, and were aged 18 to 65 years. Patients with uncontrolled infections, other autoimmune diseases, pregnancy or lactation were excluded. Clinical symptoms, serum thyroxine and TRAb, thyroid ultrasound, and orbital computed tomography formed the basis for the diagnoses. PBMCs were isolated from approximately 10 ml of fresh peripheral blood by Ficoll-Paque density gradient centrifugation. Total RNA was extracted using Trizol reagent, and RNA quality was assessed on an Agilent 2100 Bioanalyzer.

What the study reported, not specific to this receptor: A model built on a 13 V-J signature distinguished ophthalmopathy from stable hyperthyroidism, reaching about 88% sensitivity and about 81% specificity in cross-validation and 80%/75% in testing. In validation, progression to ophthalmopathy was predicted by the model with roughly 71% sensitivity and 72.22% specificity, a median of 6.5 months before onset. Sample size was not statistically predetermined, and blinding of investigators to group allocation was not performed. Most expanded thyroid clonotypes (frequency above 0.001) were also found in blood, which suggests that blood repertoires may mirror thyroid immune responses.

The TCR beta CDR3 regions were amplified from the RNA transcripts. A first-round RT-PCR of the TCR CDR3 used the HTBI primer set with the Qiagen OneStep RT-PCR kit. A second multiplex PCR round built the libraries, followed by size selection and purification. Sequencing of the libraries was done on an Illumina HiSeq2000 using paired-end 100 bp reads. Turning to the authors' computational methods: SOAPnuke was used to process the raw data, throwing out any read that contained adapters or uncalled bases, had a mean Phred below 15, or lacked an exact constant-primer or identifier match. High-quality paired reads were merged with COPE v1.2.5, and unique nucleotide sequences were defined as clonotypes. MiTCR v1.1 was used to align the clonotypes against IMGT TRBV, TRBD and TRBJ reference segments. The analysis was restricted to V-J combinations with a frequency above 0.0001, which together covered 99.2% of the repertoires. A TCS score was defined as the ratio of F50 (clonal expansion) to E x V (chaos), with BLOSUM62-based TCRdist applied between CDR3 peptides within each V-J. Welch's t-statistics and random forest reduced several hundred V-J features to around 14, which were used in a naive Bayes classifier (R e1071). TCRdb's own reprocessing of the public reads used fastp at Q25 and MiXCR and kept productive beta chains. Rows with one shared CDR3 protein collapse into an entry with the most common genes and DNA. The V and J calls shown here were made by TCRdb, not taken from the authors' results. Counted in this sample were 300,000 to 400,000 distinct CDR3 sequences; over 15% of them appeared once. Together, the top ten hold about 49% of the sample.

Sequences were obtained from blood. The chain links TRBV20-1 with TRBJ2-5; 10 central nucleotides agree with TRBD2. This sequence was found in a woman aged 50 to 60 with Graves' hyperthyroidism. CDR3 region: CSASETSGRQETQYF. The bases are TGCAGTGCTAGTGAGACTAGCGGGCGACAAGAGACCCAGTACTTC.